Listed below are T cell receptor beta chains from one sample, sequenced in a study of blood T cell repertoires in COVID-19. The repertoire was sequenced with immunoSEQ multiplex PCR; TCRdb's copy has only in-frame clones and lacks some. The sample lists 150,000 to 200,000 clones, around 90% occurring once. Sequencing used PBMCs or T cells enriched from blood (not recorded which). The receptor source for this set is a woman aged 18-35 years who had recovered from COVID-19. Both conserved end residues are part of each CDR3. A D gene is named only where the DNA matches it firmly. Clone size appears in some rows only: once, few, many, or a class for an expanded clone.

v_gene	d_gene	j_gene	abundance	CDR3aa	CDR3nt
TRBV6-5	.	TRBJ2-2	.	CASRYSDTGELFF	TGTGCCAGCAGGTACAGCGACACCGGGGAGCTGTTTTTT
TRBV10-1	TRBD2	TRBJ2-5	.	CASSGLADKETQYF	TGCGCCAGCAGTGGACTAGCGGATAAAGAGACCCAGTACTTC
TRBV7-9	.	TRBJ1-1	.	CASSLSQTGNTEAFF	TGTGCCAGCAGCTTATCCCAGACAGGGAACACTGAAGCTTTCTTT
TRBV29-1	.	TRBJ2-7	.	CSVGDRRSYEQYF	TGCAGCGTTGGCGACAGGAGATCCTACGAGCAGTACTTC
TRBV15	.	TRBJ1-2	.	CATSGMGAGGYTF	TGTGCCACCAGCGGCATGGGTGCGGGTGGCTACACCTTC
TRBV28	.	TRBJ2-2	.	CASSVDREAGELFF	TGTGCCAGCAGTGTCGACAGGGAGGCCGGGGAGCTGTTTTTT
TRBV6-5	.	TRBJ1-6	.	CASKPTGGASSPLHF	TGTGCCAGCAAGCCCACGGGGGGGGCAAGTTCACCCCTCCACTTT
TRBV10-2	.	TRBJ1-3	.	CATTGQPSSGNTIYF	TGCGCCACTACTGGACAGCCGAGCTCTGGAAACACCATATATTTT
TRBV15	.	TRBJ2-6	.	CATSRSSGANVLTF	TGTGCCACCAGCAGGAGCTCTGGGGCCAACGTCCTGACTTTC
TRBV27	.	TRBJ2-7	.	CASSSTSVGMSF	TGTGCCAGCAGTTCCACCTCGGTTGGTATGAGCTTC
TRBV2	TRBD1	TRBJ2-7	.	CASRTDRARSYEQYF	TGTGCCAGCAGAACTGACAGGGCCCGCTCCTACGAGCAGTACTTC
TRBV11-2	.	TRBJ2-5	.	CASSLVSPLRGGGETQYF	TGTGCCAGCAGCTTAGTATCCCCGCTAAGGGGAGGGGGAGAGACCCAGTACTTC
TRBV5-8	.	TRBJ2-5	.	CASSLFPGDYLPETQYF	TGTGCCAGCAGCTTGTTCCCAGGGGACTACCTCCCCGAGACCCAGTACTTC
TRBV25-1	TRBD1	TRBJ2-3	.	CASSPYIRGTGDTQYF	TGTGCCAGCAGTCCCTATATCAGGGGGACCGGAGATACGCAGTATTTT
TRBV29-1	TRBD2	TRBJ2-3	.	CSVDSAGGTDTQYF	TGCAGCGTTGATAGCGCGGGGGGCACAGATACGCAGTATTTT
TRBV7-9	.	TRBJ1-1	.	CASSLGSLNTEAFF	TGTGCCAGCAGCTTGGGCTCTTTGAACACTGAAGCTTTCTTT
TRBV9	TRBD1	TRBJ2-5	.	CASSTRTGFWKRETQYF	TGTGCCAGCAGCACCCGGACAGGGTTTTGGAAAAGGGAGACCCAGTACTTC
TRBV14	.	TRBJ2-1	.	CASSSSRRDNEQFF	TGTGCCAGCAGCTCTTCGAGGCGCGACAATGAGCAGTTCTTC
TRBV29-1	TRBD1	TRBJ1-1	.	CSVGTGGGNTEAFF	TGCAGCGTTGGGACAGGGGGCGGTAACACTGAAGCTTTCTTT
TRBV18	.	TRBJ2-5	.	CASSRTPPAQYF	TGTGCCAGCTCACGGACTCCGCCGGCCCAGTACTTC
TRBV5-1	.	TRBJ2-4	few	CASSTGGSSLINIQYF	TGCGCCAGCAGCACAGGAGGGTCAAGCCTTATAAACATTCAGTACTTC
TRBV5-4	.	TRBJ2-5	.	CASSQTASQETQYF	TGTGCCAGCAGTCAGACAGCTTCCCAAGAGACCCAGTACTTC
TRBV9	.	TRBJ2-1	.	CASSPRLPLSYNEQFF	TGTGCCAGCAGCCCTCGTCTCCCGCTGAGCTACAATGAGCAGTTCTTC
TRBV4-3	TRBD2	TRBJ2-2	.	CASSQVPTTSGGVDTGELFF	TGCGCCAGCAGCCAAGTACCAACGACTAGCGGGGGGGTTGACACCGGGGAGCTGTTTTTT
TRBV19	.	TRBJ1-5	.	CASTVQGTQPQHF	TGTGCCAGTACTGTACAGGGAACTCAGCCCCAGCATTTT
TRBV27	.	TRBJ1-2	.	CASSPQGRANYGYTF	TGTGCCAGCAGTCCTCAGGGGAGGGCAAACTATGGCTACACCTTC
TRBV5-1	TRBD2	TRBJ2-3	once	CASSLGGRASTDTQYF	TGCGCCAGCAGCTTGGGCGGGAGGGCTAGCACAGATACGCAGTATTTT
TRBV28	TRBD1	TRBJ1-4	.	CASSSDGTGGEKLFF	TGTGCCAGCAGCTCCGACGGGACAGGGGGCGAAAAACTGTTTTTT
TRBV29-1	.	TRBJ1-2	.	CSVGDGDYTF	TGCAGCGTTGGTGACGGGGACTACACCTTC
TRBV11-2	.	TRBJ1-1	.	CASSSGMNTEAFF	TGTGCCAGCAGCTCCGGGATGAACACTGAAGCTTTCTTT
TRBV6-4	.	TRBJ2-4	.	CASSRGGDLDIQYF	TGTGCCAGCAGTAGAGGAGGTGATTTAGACATTCAGTACTTC
TRBV9	TRBD1	TRBJ1-1	once	CASSVSFGTANTEAFF	TGTGCCAGCAGCGTAAGTTTTGGGACAGCGAACACTGAAGCTTTCTTT